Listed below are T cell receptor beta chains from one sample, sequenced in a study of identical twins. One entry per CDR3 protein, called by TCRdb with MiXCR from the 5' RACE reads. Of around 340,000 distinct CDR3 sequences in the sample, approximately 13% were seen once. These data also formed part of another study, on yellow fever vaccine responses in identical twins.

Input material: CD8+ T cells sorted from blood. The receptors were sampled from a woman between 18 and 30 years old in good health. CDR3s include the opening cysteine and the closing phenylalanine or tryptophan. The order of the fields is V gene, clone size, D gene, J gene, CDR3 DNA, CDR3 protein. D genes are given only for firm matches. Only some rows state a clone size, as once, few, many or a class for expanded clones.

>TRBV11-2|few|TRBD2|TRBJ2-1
TGTGCCAGCAGCTTATTCCTAGCGGGGAACAATGAGCAGTTCTTC
CASSLFLAGNNEQFF
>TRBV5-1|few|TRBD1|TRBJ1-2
TGCGCCAGCGGCCTCGTCCGGGACAGCGCGAGGGGCTACACCTTC
CASGLVRDSARGYTF
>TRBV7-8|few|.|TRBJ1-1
TGTGCCAGCAGCCGGCGGGGCCGTGAAGCTTTCTTT
CASSRRGREAFF
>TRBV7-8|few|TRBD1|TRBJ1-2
TGTGCCAGCAGCCCCCCCGGACAGGACTATGGCTACACCTTC
CASSPPGQDYGYTF
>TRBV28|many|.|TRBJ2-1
TGTGCCAGCAGTTTAGGGCAGTACAATGAGCAGTTCTTC
CASSLGQYNEQFF
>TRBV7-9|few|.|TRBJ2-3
TGTGCCAGCAGCCCCCCCCCGACCGGTTACACAGATACGCAGTATTTT
CASSPPPTGYTDTQYF
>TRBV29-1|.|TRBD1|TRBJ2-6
TGCAGCGTTGAGGACAGGGGGCTCTCTGGGGCCAACGTCCTGACTTTC
CSVEDRGLSGANVLTF
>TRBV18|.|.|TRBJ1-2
TGTGCCAGCTCACCACATGTTGAGGGACGGTATGGCTACACCTTC
CASSPHVEGRYGYTF
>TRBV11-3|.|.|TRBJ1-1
TGTGCCAGCAGCTTCCCTACGCTAGGGCTCCACACTGAAGCTTTCTTT
CASSFPTLGLHTEAFF
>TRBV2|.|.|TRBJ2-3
TGTGCCGGCCCGGGGCAGGGTACGCAGTATTTT
CAGPGQGTQYF
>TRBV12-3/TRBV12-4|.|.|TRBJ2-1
TGTGCCAGCAGTTTAATTGGGGGTGATGAGCAGTTCTTC
CASSLIGGDEQFF
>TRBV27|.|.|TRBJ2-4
TGTGCCAGCAGTTTATCAAGTGTAGCCAAAAACATTCAGTACTTC
CASSLSSVAKNIQYF
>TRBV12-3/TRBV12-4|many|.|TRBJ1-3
TGTGCCATAGGTGGAAACACCATATATTTT
CAIGGNTIYF
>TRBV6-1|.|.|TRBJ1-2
TGTGCCAGCACCTCGACACAGGGTGCTGGCTACACCTTC
CASTSTQGAGYTF
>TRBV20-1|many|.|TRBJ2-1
TGCAGTGCTAGAGATTTTCTTTCCTACAATGAGCAGTTCTTC
CSARDFLSYNEQFF
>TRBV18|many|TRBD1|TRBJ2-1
TGTGCCAGCTCACTGGACAGGGGATACAATGAGCAGTTCTTC
CASSLDRGYNEQFF
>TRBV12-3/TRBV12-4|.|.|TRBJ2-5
TGTGCCAGCAGTACCCATTCGGGTCGGGAGACCCAGTACTTC
CASSTHSGRETQYF
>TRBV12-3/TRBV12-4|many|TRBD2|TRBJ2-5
TGTGCCAGCAGCAGACTAGCGGGTGGGGAGACCCAGTACTTC
CASSRLAGGETQYF
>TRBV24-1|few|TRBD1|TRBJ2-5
TGTGCCACCAGTGATTTGGACAGGGGGCAGGGAGAGACCCAGTACTTC
CATSDLDRGQGETQYF
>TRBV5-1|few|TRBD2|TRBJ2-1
TGCGCCAGCAGCTTCCCCGAGGGGACTAGCCACAATGAGCAGTTCTTC
CASSFPEGTSHNEQFF
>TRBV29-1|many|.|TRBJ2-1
TGCAGCGTCCAACGGGGGAGCTCCTACAATGAGCAGTTCTTC
CSVQRGSSYNEQFF
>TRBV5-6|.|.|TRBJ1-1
TGTGCCAGCAGCTTTTGGGCAGACCTGAACACTGAAGCTTTCTTT
CASSFWADLNTEAFF
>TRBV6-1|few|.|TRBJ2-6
TGTGCCAGCAGTCCCGGGACTGCCCTCTCTGGGGCCAACGTCCTGACTTTC
CASSPGTALSGANVLTF
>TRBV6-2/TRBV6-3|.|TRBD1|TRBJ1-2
TGTGCCAGCAGCTTCCGGACAGGGCACCTAACACTGCATGGCTACACCTTC
CASSFRTGHLTLHGYTF
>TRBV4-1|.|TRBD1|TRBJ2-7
TGCGCCAGCAGCCAAGTCCCAGGGGGCGCCTACGAGCAGTACTTC
CASSQVPGGAYEQYF
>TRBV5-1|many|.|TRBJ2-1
TGCGCCAGCAGCTTCCGATCGGGGTCCTACAATGAGCAGTTCTTC
CASSFRSGSYNEQFF
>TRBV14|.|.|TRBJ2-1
TGTGCCAGCAGCCAAGAAGGCGGGGCGGGACAGACTGAGCAGTTCTTC
CASSQEGGAGQTEQFF
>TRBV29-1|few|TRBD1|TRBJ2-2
TGCAGCGTGAGGACAGGGGATACCGGGGAGCTGTTTTTT
CSVRTGDTGELFF
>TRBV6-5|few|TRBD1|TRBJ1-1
TGTGCCAGCAGTTACGGGACAGGGGGATTGGCTTTCTTT
CASSYGTGGLAFF
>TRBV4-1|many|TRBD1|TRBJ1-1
TGCGCCAGCAGCCAAGTTGGACAGGTGAACACTGAAGCTTTCTTT
CASSQVGQVNTEAFF
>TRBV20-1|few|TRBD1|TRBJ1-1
TGCAGTGCTAGAGAACATGACTTGACAGGGTGGGTGAACACTGAAGCTTTCTTT
CSAREHDLTGWVNTEAFF
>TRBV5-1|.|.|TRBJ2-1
TGCGCCAGCAGCTTTCAGTCAACCTACAATGAGCAGTTCTTC
CASSFQSTYNEQFF
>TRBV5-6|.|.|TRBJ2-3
TGTGCCAGCAGCCCCGAAGGGGTCACAGATACGCAGTATTTT
CASSPEGVTDTQYF
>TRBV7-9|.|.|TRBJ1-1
TGTGCCAGCAGCTCAAAAGAGGGTCTTCGATTTGAAGCTTTCTTT
CASSSKEGLRFEAFF
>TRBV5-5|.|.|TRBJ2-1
TGTGCCAGCAGTCCACACTTCTCCTACAATGAGCAGTTCTTC
CASSPHFSYNEQFF
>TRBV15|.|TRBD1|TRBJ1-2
TGTGCCACCAGCAGGACAGGGGGCAGTGGCTACACCTTC
CATSRTGGSGYTF
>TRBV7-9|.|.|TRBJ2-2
TGTGCCAGCAGCCCTACCGGAGATTGGACCGGGGAGCTGTTTTTT
CASSPTGDWTGELFF
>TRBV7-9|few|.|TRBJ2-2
TGTGCCAGCAGCTTAGCCGGGCTGGGAACCGGGGAGCTGTTTTTT
CASSLAGLGTGELFF
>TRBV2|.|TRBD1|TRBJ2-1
TGTGCCAGCAGGGAAGGGACAGGGTACAATGAGCAGTTCTTC
CASREGTGYNEQFF
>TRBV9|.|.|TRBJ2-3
TGTGCCAGCAGCGTAGCTGGTCGAAGCACAGATACGCAGTATTTT
CASSVAGRSTDTQYF
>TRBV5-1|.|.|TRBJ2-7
TGCGCCAGCAGCAAGGTTCCGTACGAGCAGTACTTC
CASSKVPYEQYF